The 29 T cell receptor beta chains below were found in one sample sequenced in a study of T cell responses to AZD1222 COVID-19 vaccine. Sequenced by immunoSEQ multiplex PCR; TCRdb stores in-frame clones only, minus some. The sample lists tens of thousands of clones, about nine tenths occurring once. Sequences were derived from peripheral blood, sampled 28 days after the second AZD1222 dose. The origin of the receptors is an adult who received the AZD1222 COVID-19 vaccine.

The genes are TRBV10-2 and TRBJ2-5, with D unclear. V lost 4 bases and J 5 bases, leaving 11 bases between the germline ends. From germline, CDR1 is WSHSY and CDR2 SAAADI. CDR3 length: 13 amino acids. The CDR3 here is CASSVGSQETQYF. CDR3 bases: TGCGCCAGCAGTGTTGGTAGCCAGGAGACCCAGTACTTC.

The gene calls are TRBV6-5 and TRBJ1-6, with 12 positions matching TRBD1. CDR3 length: 15 residues. Per the germline V gene, CDR1 is MNHEY and CDR2 is SVGAGI. Trimming cost V 2 bases and J 12 bases; bases outside gene matches: 5. CDR3 loop: CASSYKGTGGRPLHF. For the CDR3, the DNA is TGTGCCAGCAGTTACAAAGGGACAGGGGGCAGACCCCTCCACTTT.

This clone occurred once. V and J are TRBV11-2 and TRBJ2-5; 7 nucleotides align to TRBD2. The CDR3 runs to 16 residues. From germline, CDR1 is SGHAT and CDR2 FQNNGV. V was pared by 5 bases and J by 4 bases, with 13 bases of the junction left unmatched. The DNA of the CDR3 is TGTGCCAGCAGCCCGTGGGGGGGTGACCGGGGAGAGACCCAGTACTTC. It is translated as CASSPWGGDRGETQYF.

The count of this clone is one. The gene calls are TRBV27 and TRBJ2-5; 7 nucleotides match TRBD1. CDR3 length equals 15 residues. CDR1 and CDR2 from the germline V gene are MNHEY and SMNVEV (reference sequence). Trimming cost V 10 bases and J 0 bases; bases outside gene matches: 11. CDR3 amino acids: CATRTGDFDQETQYF. The CDR3 DNA reads TGTGCCACAAGGACAGGAGACTTTGACCAAGAGACCCAGTACTTC.

The rearrangement uses TRBV7-8 and TRBJ1-5; D not resolved. CDR1 is SGHVS, CDR2 FQNEAQ, per germline. The CDR3 length is 14 residues. Trimming shortened V by 1 base and J by 8 bases, and 12 bases separated the two germline ends. The CDR3 reads CASSLGRAAEPQHF. CDR3 nucleotide sequence: TGTGCCAGCAGCTTAGGGCGGGCGGCGGAGCCCCAGCATTTT. Full variable domain (rest looked up from reference TRBV7-8 and TRBJ1-5): GAGVSQSPRYKVAKRGQDVALRCDPISGHVSLFWYQQALGQGPEFLTYFQNEAQLDKSGLPSDRFFAERPEGSVSTLKIQRTQQEDSAVYLCASSLGRAAEPQHFGDGTRLSIL.

The CDR3 loop reads CASSLEGTGASGNTIYF. Here the CDR3 DNA reads TGTGCCAGCAGCTTGGAAGGGACAGGAGCCTCTGGAAACACCATATATTTT. This chain links TRBV5-5 with TRBJ1-3; 8 bases agree with TRBD1. J gave up 0 bases and V 0 bases, and 5 bases lay outside the gene matches. CDR3 length: 17 amino acids. CDR1 and CDR2 from the germline V gene are SGHKS and YYEKEE (reference sequence). The full variable domain, completed using reference TRBV5-5 and TRBJ1-3, is DAGVTQSPTHLIKTRGQQVTLRCSPISGHKSVSWYQQVLGQGPQFIFQYYEKEERGRGNFPDRFSARQFPNYSSELNVNALLLGDSALYLCASSLEGTGASGNTIYFGEGSWLTVV.

The chain joins TRBV11-2 to TRBJ2-3; the D is unclear. Between the trimmed V and J ends, which lost 1 base and 2 bases, there was a span of 7 bases. This CDR3 contains 14 residues. Germline V CDR1 and CDR2: SGHAT, FQNNGV. This CDR3 is CASSLVGITDTQYF. The CDR3 DNA follows: TGTGCCAGCAGCTTAGTAGGGATCACAGATACGCAGTATTTT.

This chain uses TRBV7-2 with TRBJ1-6, with D perhaps matching TRBD1 (6 bases). CDR1 and CDR2 (germline): SGHTA, FQGNSA. V dropped 5 bases and J dropped 9 bases, with 17 bases sitting between them. The CDR3 has 15 residues. CDR3 loop: CASSAGQGNTSPLHF. For the CDR3, the DNA is TGTGCCAGCAGCGCGGGGCAGGGGAATACTTCACCCCTCCACTTT.

The chain has TRBV14 and TRBJ2-5, with no clear D. The V and J ends lost 1 base and 5 bases respectively, with 2 bases between them. CDR3 length: 11 residues. Germline CDR1 and CDR2: SGHDN and FVKESK. The CDR3 here is CASSQAETQYF. In DNA, the CDR3 is TGTGCCAGCAGCCAAGCCGAGACCCAGTACTTC.

CDR3 amino acids: CASSSGQGYNEQFF. CDR3 coding DNA: TGCGCCAGCAGCTCGGGACAGGGCTACAATGAGCAGTTCTTC. This chain links TRBV5-1 with TRBJ2-1, with 9 bases aligning to TRBD1. The CDR3 contains 14 residues. J gave up 3 bases and V 3 bases, and 1 base lay outside the gene matches. The germline V gene has CDR1 SGHRS and CDR2 YFSETQ.

The V call is TRBV7-8, the J call TRBJ2-7, with a possible D match to TRBD1 (6 bases). CDR1 is SGHVS, CDR2 FQNEAQ, per germline. Trimming removed 5 bases from V and 3 bases from J, with 17 bases in between. The CDR3 totals 15 residues. The CDR3 coding sequence is TGTGCCAGCAGCCCTGCAGGGGACGCGATCTACGAGCAGTACTTC. It codes for CASSPAGDAIYEQYF.

This sequence joins TRBV19 and TRBJ2-1, with a tentative D call TRBD1 (5 bases). The CDR3 spans 16 residues. CDR1 is LNHDA, CDR2 SQIVND, per germline (reference sequence). Trimming removed 4 bases from V and 8 bases from J, with 21 bases in between. The CDR3 region has the DNA TGTGCCAGTAGTACAGGGAATCCCGTATTTGGGGATGAGCAGTTCTTC. Residues: CASSTGNPVFGDEQFF.

The rearrangement joins TRBV6-2 or TRBV6-3 to TRBJ2-3, with 12 bases identical to TRBD2. Germline V gene lookup returns CDR1 MNHEY and CDR2 SVGEGT. The ends lost 2 bases at V and 0 bases at J; junction bases unmatched: 12. The CDR3 contains 20 residues. In nucleotides, the CDR3 is TGTGCCAGCAGTTACGATCTAAATGGACTAGCGGGACTCAGCACAGATACGCAGTATTTT. This sequence encodes CASSYDLNGLAGLSTDTQYF.

The chain couples TRBV5-1 to TRBJ1-5, with D uncertain. Trimming took 1 base from V and 4 from J, leaving 9 bases between them. The germline gives CDR1 SGHRS, CDR2 YFSETQ. This CDR3 spans 14 amino acids. CDR3 amino acids: CASSLQGPNQPQHF. The CDR3 region has the DNA TGCGCCAGCAGCTTGCAAGGGCCTAATCAGCCCCAGCATTTT.

The CDR3 nucleotides are TGTGCCAGCAGCATCGGGAGATTGCCTGGAAACACCATATATTTT. Amino acid sequence: CASSIGRLPGNTIYF. This chain links TRBV5-4 with TRBJ1-3; D is unclear. Trimming stripped 4 bases from V and 2 bases from J, with 13 bases between. The CDR3 contains 15 residues. Germline V gives CDR1 SGHNT, CDR2 YYREEE (reference sequence).

The genes are TRBV6-4 and TRBJ2-3, with 9 bases lining up with TRBD1. The CDR3 runs 16 residues. Trimming at V came to 5 bases and at J to 1 base, leaving 7 bases not matched to a gene. The germline V gene encodes CDR1 MRHNA and CDR2 SNTAGT. The CDR3 DNA reads as TGTGCCAGCAGTAAAAACAGGGGGCAGGGCACAGATACGCAGTATTTT. Protein: CASSKNRGQGTDTQYF.

The chain is built from TRBV24-1 and TRBJ2-1; D may be TRBD1 (6 bases). The CDR3 consists of 13 residues. Germline-derived CDR1 and CDR2 are KGHDR and SFDVKD. V lost 3 bases and J lost 11, with 13 bases in between. The CDR3 loop is CATSDPYREQQFF. CDR3 in DNA: TGTGCCACCAGTGATCCCTACAGGGAACAGCAGTTCTTC.

This clone has only one observation. The gene calls are TRBV3-1 (or the pseudogene TRBV3-2) and TRBJ1-1; no reliable D call. CDR1 and CDR2 from the germline V gene are LGHDT and YNNKEL (reference sequence). The CDR3 consists of 14 residues. V was clipped by 0 bases and J by 0 bases, with 5 bases between them. The CDR3 is CASSQEQLNTEAFF. The CDR3 DNA sequence: TGTGCCAGCAGCCAAGAACAGCTGAACACTGAAGCTTTCTTT.

CDR3 bases: TGCGCCAGCACCGTACGGGGGGGGAACTACAATGAGCAGTTCTTC. This gives the protein CASTVRGGNYNEQFF. The chain couples TRBV5-1 to TRBJ2-1, with TRBD2 matching 8 bases. CDR1 SGHRS and CDR2 YFSETQ come from the germline V gene. The CDR3 runs 15 residues. Losses at the gene ends were 6 bases for V and 3 bases for J; bases not matched to a gene: 8.

This chain joins TRBV9 and TRBJ1-2, with D perhaps TRBD1 (6 bases). Per germline, CDR1 SGDLS and CDR2 YYNGEE. CDR3 length: 15 residues. V was clipped by 4 bases and J by 1 base, with 14 bases between them. Written as DNA, the CDR3 is TGTGCCAGCAGCCCCCGACACAGGGATAACTATGGCTACACCTTC. Protein sequence: CASSPRHRDNYGYTF.

The count of this clone is one. This sequence joins TRBV7-9 and TRBJ2-7, with D perhaps TRBD1 (7 bases). Germline V lookup: CDR1 SEHNR, CDR2 FQNEAQ (reference sequence). The CDR3 loop spans 15 amino acids. Trimming took 6 bases from V and 5 from J, leaving 20 bases between them. The CDR3 DNA follows: TGTGCCAGCAGTCCTTCGGGAGACAGGGCTCACGAGCAGTACTTC. Amino acids: CASSPSGDRAHEQYF. Full variable domain (rest looked up from reference TRBV7-9 and TRBJ2-7): DTGVSQNPRHKITKRGQNVTFRCDPISEHNRLYWYRQTLGQGPEFLTYFQNEAQLEKSRLLSDRFSAERPKGSFSTLEIQRTEQGDSAMYLCASSPSGDRAHEQYFGPGTRLTVT.

The V gene is TRBV12-3 or TRBV12-4, the J gene TRBJ2-7; D gene unclear. Between the trimmed V and J ends, which lost 3 bases and 6 bases, there was a span of 9 bases. The CDR3 extends over 12 amino acids. The CDR3 spells CASSFTRSEQYF. CDR3 nucleotides: TGTGCCAGCAGTTTTACCAGATCCGAGCAGTACTTC.

This clone has a single count. This rearrangement joins TRBV20-1 to TRBJ1-1, with D hard to call. V lost 6 bases and J 3 bases, leaving 5 bases between the germline ends. Germline assignment: CDR1 DFQATT and CDR2 SNEGSKA (reference sequence). This CDR3 is built from 10 residues. CDR3 residues: CSAFHTEAFF. The DNA of the CDR3 is TGCAGTGCGTTCCACACTGAAGCTTTCTTT.

V gene TRBV10-3 combines with J gene TRBJ1-5, with a possible D match to TRBD1 (6 bases). The V gene lost 6 bases and the J gene lost 7 bases, with 16 bases spanning the gap. CDR3 length: 14 amino acids. The germline gives CDR1 ENHRY, CDR2 SYGVKD. The CDR3 sequence: CAISQGTWGQPQHF. In DNA form, the CDR3 reads TGTGCCATCAGCCAGGGGACATGGGGACAGCCCCAGCATTTT.

The rearrangement joins TRBV7-9 to TRBJ2-2; D call uncertain. The ends were cut back, 5 bases at V and 7 bases at J, with 14 bases in the middle. In germline, CDR1 is SEHNR, CDR2 FQNEAQ (reference sequence). The CDR3 totals 14 residues. The CDR3 nucleotides read TGTGCCAGCAGCCCACCGTATCCCGTCGGGGAGCTGTTTTTT. Its translation is CASSPPYPVGELFF.

The chain has TRBV7-6 and TRBJ2-1; no clear D. The ends were cut back, 2 bases at V and 5 bases at J, with 7 bases in the middle. CDR1 and CDR2 (germline): SGHVS, FNYEAQ. The CDR3 sequence is 13 residues long. The CDR3 reads CASSLRSHNEQFF. CDR3 sequence (DNA): TGTGCCAGCAGCTTACGAAGCCACAATGAGCAGTTCTTC.

The V gene is TRBV2, the J gene TRBJ2-2, with a possible D match to TRBD2 (5 bases). The CDR3 length is 13 residues. Looked up from germline, CDR1 is SNHLY and CDR2 is FYNNEI. The germline V and J ends were trimmed by 8 bases and 6 bases, with 13 bases remaining between them. CDR3 in amino acids: CASSRLGAGELFF. In nucleotides, the CDR3 is TGTGCCAGCTCCCGACTCGGGGCCGGGGAGCTGTTTTTT.

The chain carries TRBV19 and TRBJ2-5, with TRBD2 identical over 7 bases. The germline CDR1 and CDR2 sequences are LNHDA and SQIVND (reference sequence). V shed 9 bases, J shed 2 bases, and the junction held 12 bases outside the gene matches. The CDR3 consists of 15 residues. The CDR3 DNA is TGTGCCAGCAGGAAGCGGGGAGGAAGGCAAGAGACCCAGTACTTC. This codes for CASRKRGGRQETQYF.

This chain joins TRBV5-1 and TRBJ1-5; 7 nucleotides line up with TRBD1. Per the germline V gene, CDR1 is SGHRS and CDR2 is YFSETQ. J was trimmed by 5 bases and V by 8 bases; bases with no gene match: 7. This CDR3 has 13 residues. CDR3 nucleotides: TGCGCCAGACGGGACAGATTCTATCAGCCCCAGCATTTT. Translating it yields CARRDRFYQPQHF.